This T cell receptor beta chain was captured in a study of shared clonotypes between healthy human individuals. Study-wide background: A couple of female and a few male donors aged 18 to 49 were enrolled.

Repertoires were generated with immunoSEQ multiplex PCR, while TCRdb's copy carries only in-frame clones and drops some. The repertoire holds 2 million to 2.5 million clones, with about 94% as singletons. This clone showed up just once. This clonotype was obtained from a man between 18 and 35 years old in good health. Sequences were obtained from naive CD4+ T cells sorted from blood. Subset meaning: CD45RA+ positively selected.

CDR3 bases: TGCGCCAGCAGACTAGCGGGAGGCCGACCTGAGCAGTTCTTC. It encodes CASRLAGGRPEQFF. The chain recombines TRBV4-1 with TRBJ2-1; TRBD2 matches 12 bases. This CDR3 contains 14 residues. Looked up from germline, CDR1 is MGHRA and CDR2 is YSYEKL. V gave up 6 bases and J gave up 9 bases; unmatched junction bases: 6.